Each of the 26 T cell receptor beta chains below was sequenced from the same sample in a study of blood T cell repertoires in COVID-19 (dated by TCRdb to the early 2020s). The receptor library was made with the immunoSEQ multiplex PCR assay. TCRdb's version of the immuneACCESS table is confined to in-frame rearrangements and falls short of the full clone set. An unresolved V gene accounts for under half of the shortfall where checked; the remainder is of unknown origin. This sample is represented by tens of thousands of clones; 87% of them were singletons. The ten biggest clones cover about 2% of the sample. The sequenced sample was peripheral blood. The source of these receptors is a woman aged 80 or over with COVID-19, enrolled during active disease.

This clone was seen only once. The rearrangement uses TRBV19 and TRBJ2-3, with 13 positions matching TRBD2. CDR1 is LNHDA and CDR2 is SQIVND in the germline V gene (reference sequence). V lost 4 bases, J lost 1 base, and 5 bases stayed unmatched. The CDR3 covers 17 residues. The chain's CDR3 is CASSSGTSGTRTDTQYF. CDR3 bases: TGTGCCAGTAGTAGCGGGACTAGCGGGACGCGCACAGATACGCAGTATTTT.

The genes are TRBV5-6 and TRBJ1-6, with no clear D. The CDR3 runs to 13 residues. Trimming removed 4 bases from V and 5 bases from J, with 7 bases in between. Looked up from germline, CDR1 is SGHDT and CDR2 is YYEEEE. CDR3 in amino acids: CASSNRDNSPLHF. In DNA form, the CDR3 reads TGTGCCAGCAGCAACCGGGATAATTCACCCCTCCACTTT.

The chain is built from TRBV14 and TRBJ1-1; D ambiguous. The CDR3 sequence is 14 residues long. Trimming left V 0 bases short and J 6 bases short, with 11 bases between. CDR1 is SGHDN, CDR2 FVKESK, per germline. CDR3 sequence: CASSQEAGRSEAFF. CDR3 DNA sequence: TGTGCCAGCAGCCAAGAAGCGGGTAGGTCTGAAGCTTTCTTT.

V and J are TRBV18 and TRBJ1-6; D remains unclear. Germline assignment: CDR1 KGHSH and CDR2 LQKENI. The germline V and J ends were trimmed by 4 bases and 8 bases, with 21 bases remaining between them. The CDR3 loop spans 17 amino acids. CDR3 coding DNA: TGTGCCAGCTCACTCTACCTAACCCGGGATGGCGATTCACCCCTCCACTTT. It is translated as CASSLYLTRDGDSPLHF.

The V call is TRBV10-3, the J call TRBJ2-7; 8 positions agree with TRBD2. The ends lost 5 bases at V and 2 bases at J; junction bases unmatched: 14. Germline V CDR1 and CDR2: ENHRY, SYGVKD. This CDR3 is 17 amino acids long. Here the CDR3 DNA reads TGTGCCATCAGTCCAGGAGGACTAAGCGGGAGCCCCTACGAGCAGTACTTC. Protein: CAISPGGLSGSPYEQYF.

The chain employs TRBV29-1 and TRBJ1-1, with unresolved D. V gave up 0 bases and J gave up 1 base, with 9 bases separating them. This CDR3 contains 14 residues. Germline CDR1 is SQVTM and CDR2 is ANQGSEA. CDR3 protein: CSVEDSKANTEAFF. Here the CDR3 DNA reads TGCAGCGTTGAAGATTCCAAAGCGAACACTGAAGCTTTCTTT.

The genes are TRBV5-8 and TRBJ2-1; D perhaps matches TRBD2 (5 bases). The ends were cut back, 4 bases at V and 0 bases at J, with 11 bases in the middle. CDR3 size: 15 residues. CDR1 and CDR2 from the germline V gene are SGHTS and YDEGEE. CDR3 DNA sequence: TGTGCCAGCAGCCGGGAAGGTGCCTCCTACAATGAGCAGTTCTTC. Translating gives CASSREGASYNEQFF.

The gene calls are TRBV5-1 and TRBJ2-3, with no clear D. In germline, CDR1 is SGHRS, CDR2 YFSETQ. The CDR3 sequence is 15 residues long. V was clipped by 0 bases and J by 6 bases, with 14 bases between them. CDR3 nucleotide sequence: TGCGCCAGCAGCTTGGGGCACCCCAGTCCGGATACGCAGTATTTT. This translates into CASSLGHPSPDTQYF. Drawing the rest from reference TRBV5-1 and TRBJ2-3, the complete variable domain is KAGVTQTPRYLIKTRGQQVTLSCSPISGHRSVSWYQQTPGQGLQFLFEYFSETQRNKGNFPGRFSGRQFSNSRSEMNVSTLELGDSALYLCASSLGHPSPDTQYFGPGTRLTVL.

The rearrangement joins TRBV10-1 to TRBJ2-5; perhaps TRBD2 as D (6 bases). The CDR3 contains 15 residues. Germline V gene lookup returns CDR1 WNHNN and CDR2 SYGVQD (reference sequence). V dropped 6 bases and J dropped 3 bases, with 17 bases sitting between them. The CDR3 nucleotides read TGCGCCAGCAGCCGAAGCGGAGGGTCCGAAGAGACCCAGTACTTC. It encodes CASSRSGGSEETQYF.

This clone came up once. The V and J genes are TRBV19 and TRBJ2-7, with 7 bases identical to TRBD2. Germline trimming cut 8 bases from V and 4 bases from J; bases unmatched to any gene: 14. The CDR3 has 15 residues. Germline assignment: CDR1 LNHDA and CDR2 SQIVND (reference sequence). The CDR3 DNA is TGTGCCAGTTCGTCTTTGGGACTACTGAATTACGAGCAGTACTTC. Residues: CASSSLGLLNYEQYF.

This clone was detected only once. This chain links TRBV24-1 with TRBJ1-2; TRBD1 matches at 8 bases. V gave up 4 bases and J gave up 7 bases; unmatched junction bases: 7. The CDR3 runs 14 residues. From germline, CDR1 is KGHDR and CDR2 SFDVKD. CDR3 DNA sequence: TGTGCCACCAGTGACCCGACAGGGGTCAGTGGCTACACCTTC. It encodes CATSDPTGVSGYTF.

The rearrangement joins TRBV28 to TRBJ1-5; 8 bases map to TRBD1. The germline V gene has CDR1 MDHEN and CDR2 SYDVKM. The V segment lost 7 bases and the J segment 3 bases; nucleotides outside the gene matches: 8. The CDR3 has 15 residues. The CDR3 loop reads CASNQDRAFNQPQHF. The CDR3 nucleotides read TGTGCCAGCAACCAGGACAGGGCGTTCAATCAGCCCCAGCATTTT. Complete variable domain (other parts from reference TRBV28 and TRBJ1-5): DVKVTQSSRYLVKRTGEKVFLECVQDMDHENMFWYRQDPGLGLRLIYFSYDVKMKEKGDIPEGYSVSREKKERFSLILESASTNQTSMYLCASNQDRAFNQPQHFGDGTRLSIL.

The V and J genes are TRBV6-5 and TRBJ1-2, with D unclear. Germline V gives CDR1 MNHEY, CDR2 SVGAGI. The V gene lost 8 bases and the J gene lost 0 bases, with 10 bases spanning the gap. The length of the CDR3 is 13 residues. This CDR3 reads CASSRNANYGYTF. The CDR3 coding sequence is TGTGCCAGCTCGCGCAACGCTAACTATGGCTACACCTTC.

The genes are TRBV27 and TRBJ1-1, with a tentative D call TRBD1 (5 bases). Deletions cut 2 bases from V and 4 bases from J, with 23 bases between. This CDR3 region has 18 residues. CDR1 MNHEY and CDR2 SMNVEV come from the germline V gene (reference sequence). CDR3 sequence reads: CASSLRRAGSDRGTEAFF. The CDR3 bases are TGTGCCAGCAGTTTAAGGAGGGCAGGGTCCGACCGGGGCACTGAAGCTTTCTTT.

The V gene is TRBV18, the J gene TRBJ1-1; no clear D gene. With 3 bases removed from V and 1 base from J, the gap between germline ends came to 9 bases. CDR1 and CDR2 from the germline V gene are KGHSH and LQKENI. There are 14 residues in the CDR3. The DNA of the CDR3 is TGTGCCAGCTCACCTTCTAATCGGAACACTGAAGCTTTCTTT. Its translation: CASSPSNRNTEAFF. Based on the CDR3 plus reference TRBV18 and TRBJ1-1, the full variable domain is NAGVMQNPRHLVRRRGQEARLRCSPMKGHSHVYWYRQLPEEGLKFMVYLQKENIIDESGMPKERFSAEFPKEGPSILRIQQVVRGDSAAYFCASSPSNRNTEAFFGQGTRLTVV.

The chain joins TRBV18 to TRBJ1-6; D is uncertain. The germline V gene encodes CDR1 KGHSH and CDR2 LQKENI. V was trimmed by 3 bases and J by 0 bases, leaving 9 bases between them. This CDR3 spans 16 amino acids. CDR3 DNA sequence: TGTGCCAGCTCACCGGCGGGTTACTCCTATAATTCACCCCTCCACTTT. Its translation is CASSPAGYSYNSPLHF. Full variable domain (remainder filled in from reference TRBV18 and TRBJ1-6): NAGVMQNPRHLVRRRGQEARLRCSPMKGHSHVYWYRQLPEEGLKFMVYLQKENIIDESGMPKERFSAEFPKEGPSILRIQQVVRGDSAAYFCASSPAGYSYNSPLHFGNGTRLTVT.

The chain joins TRBV6-5 to TRBJ1-5, with D perhaps matching TRBD1 (6 bases). V was shortened by 8 bases and J by 3 bases, with 17 bases between the two germline ends. This CDR3 contains 15 residues. The germline V gene has CDR1 MNHEY and CDR2 SVGAGI. CDR3 sequence: CASRGGGHFNQPQHF. CDR3 DNA sequence: TGTGCCAGCCGGGGGGGCGGCCACTTCAATCAGCCCCAGCATTTT.

The V and J genes are TRBV18 and TRBJ1-5; 9 nucleotides line up with TRBD1. The V and J ends lost 4 bases and 6 bases, in that order; junction bases with no gene match: 7. The CDR3 has 15 residues. Looked up from germline, CDR1 is KGHSH and CDR2 is LQKENI. The CDR3 bases are TGTGCCAGCTCACAAGCGACAGGGGGTCCTCAGCCCCAGCATTTT. Translating gives CASSQATGGPQPQHF.

The chain carries TRBV19 and TRBJ1-2, with 9 nucleotides matching TRBD1. V shed 5 bases, J shed 4 bases, and the junction held 8 bases outside the gene matches. The germline CDR1 and CDR2 sequences are LNHDA and SQIVND (reference sequence). This CDR3 is 15 amino acids long. The CDR3 here is CASSFRDRVTYGYTF. CDR3 nucleotides: TGTGCCAGTAGTTTCCGGGACAGGGTGACCTATGGCTACACCTTC.

This chain connects TRBV18 to TRBJ2-1; D ambiguous. The CDR3 contains 15 residues. V lost 3 bases and J 15 bases, leaving 24 bases between the germline ends. Looked up from germline, CDR1 is KGHSH and CDR2 is LQKENI. The chain's CDR3 is CASSPVMDVDSLSFF. The CDR3 coding sequence is TGTGCCAGCTCACCTGTGATGGATGTAGACTCTTTATCGTTCTTC.

This chain's CDR3 is CASSLSTGGGNYGYTF. Written as DNA, the CDR3 is TGTGCCAGCAGCTTATCGACAGGGGGAGGTAACTATGGCTACACCTTC. The chain links TRBV7-2 to TRBJ1-2, with 9 bases that match TRBD1. There are 16 residues in the CDR3. Germline V gene data show CDR1 as SGHTA and CDR2 as FQGNSA. The V gene end was trimmed by 2 bases and the J gene end by 1 base; junction bases not matched to a gene: 5. Combining the CDR3 with reference TRBV7-2 and TRBJ1-2 gives the whole variable domain GAGVSQSPSNKVTEKGKDVELRCDPISGHTALYWYRQSLGQGLEFLIYFQGNSAPDKSGLPSDRFSAERTGGSVSTLTIQRTQQEDSAVYLCASSLSTGGGNYGYTFGSGTRLTVV.

This rearrangement joins TRBV12-3 or TRBV12-4 to TRBJ1-2, with D uncertain. This CDR3 has 12 residues. V was pared by 4 bases and J by 4 bases, with 7 bases between. The CDR3 protein is CASSYSLYGYTF. In nucleotides, the CDR3 is TGTGCCAGCAGTTACAGTCTCTATGGCTACACCTTC.

This clone was seen just once. The chain joins TRBV9 to TRBJ1-3; maybe TRBD1 (6 bases). Trimming cost V 0 bases and J 2 bases, with 9 bases left between them. Per the germline V gene, CDR1 is SGDLS and CDR2 is YYNGEE. This CDR3 is built from 15 residues. For the CDR3, the DNA is TGTGCCAGCAGCGTAGCTACAGGGCCTGGAAACACCATATATTTT. The encoded protein is CASSVATGPGNTIYF.

The rearrangement links TRBV5-1 to TRBJ2-1, with TRBD1 matching over 9 bases. Germline V lookup: CDR1 SGHRS, CDR2 YFSETQ. The CDR3 loop spans 17 amino acids. Trimming took 2 bases from V and 5 from J; bases not matched to a gene: 11. The CDR3: CASSFAVTGTGNNEQFF. The CDR3, as DNA: TGCGCCAGCAGCTTCGCCGTGACCGGGACAGGGAACAATGAGCAGTTCTTC.

The V call is TRBV4-2, the J call TRBJ2-7, with 12 bases aligning to TRBD2. In germline, CDR1 is LGHNA, CDR2 YNFKEQ. The CDR3 length is 15 residues. V was pared by 4 bases and J by 4 bases, with 5 bases of the junction left unmatched. The CDR3 is CASSPTSGGIYEQYF. The CDR3 DNA reads as TGTGCCAGCAGCCCGACTAGCGGGGGTATTTACGAGCAGTACTTC.

The rearrangement uses TRBV6-2 or TRBV6-3 and TRBJ2-3; D perhaps matches TRBD1 (6 bases). CDR3 size: 18 residues. Germline loops: CDR1 MNHEY, CDR2 SVGEGT. Trimming shortened V by 0 bases and J by 2 bases, and 18 bases separated the two germline ends. The CDR3 loop reads CASSYSATGHLFTDTQYF. The CDR3 DNA reads TGTGCCAGCAGTTACTCGGCGACAGGACACCTATTCACAGATACGCAGTATTTT.